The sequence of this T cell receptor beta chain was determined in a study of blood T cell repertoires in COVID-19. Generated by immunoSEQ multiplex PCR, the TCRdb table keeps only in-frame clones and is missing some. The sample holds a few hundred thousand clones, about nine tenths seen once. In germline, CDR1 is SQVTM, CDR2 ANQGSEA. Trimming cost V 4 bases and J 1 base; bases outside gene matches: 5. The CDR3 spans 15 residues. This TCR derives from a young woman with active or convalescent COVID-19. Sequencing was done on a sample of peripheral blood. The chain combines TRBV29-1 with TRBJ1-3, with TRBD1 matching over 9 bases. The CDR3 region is CSVGGQGLSGNTIYF. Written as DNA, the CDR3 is TGCAGCGTTGGGGGACAGGGCCTTTCTGGAAACACCATATATTTT.